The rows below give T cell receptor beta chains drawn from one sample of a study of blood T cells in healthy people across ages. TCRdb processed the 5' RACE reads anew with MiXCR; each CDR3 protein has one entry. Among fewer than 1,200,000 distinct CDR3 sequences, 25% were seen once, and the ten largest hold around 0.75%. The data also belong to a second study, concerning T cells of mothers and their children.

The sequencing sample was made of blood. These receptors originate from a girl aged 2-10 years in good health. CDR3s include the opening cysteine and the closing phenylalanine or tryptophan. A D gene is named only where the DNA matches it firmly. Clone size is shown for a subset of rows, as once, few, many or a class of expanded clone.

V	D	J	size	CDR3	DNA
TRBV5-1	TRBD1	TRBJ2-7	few	CASRPSGTGIYEQYF	TGCGCCAGCAGGCCATCCGGGACAGGGATCTACGAGCAGTACTTC
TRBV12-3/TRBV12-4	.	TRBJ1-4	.	CASSGTVFNEKLFF	TGTGCCAGCAGTGGGACGGTTTTTAATGAAAAACTGTTTTTT
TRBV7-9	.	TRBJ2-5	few	CASSLVGTAHRETQYF	TGTGCCAGCAGCTTAGTGGGAACCGCACATAGAGAGACCCAGTACTTC
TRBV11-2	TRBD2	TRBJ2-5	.	CASSFSGGARETQYF	TGTGCCAGCAGTTTTAGCGGGGGGGCCCGGGAGACCCAGTACTTC
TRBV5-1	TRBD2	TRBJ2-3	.	CASSLLGVASGITDTQYF	TGCGCCAGCAGCTTGCTCGGAGTGGCTAGCGGTATTACAGATACGCAGTATTTT
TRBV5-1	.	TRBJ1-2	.	CASNMFPGDYGYTF	TGCGCCAGCAACATGTTCCCGGGGGACTATGGCTACACCTTC
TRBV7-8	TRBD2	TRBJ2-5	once	CASSFGTSGPFF	TGTGCCAGCAGCTTCGGGACTAGCGGGCCGTTCTTC
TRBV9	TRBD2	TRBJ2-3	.	CASSVAGGGAPDTQYF	TGTGCCAGCAGCGTAGCTGGCGGGGGGGCCCCAGATACGCAGTATTTT
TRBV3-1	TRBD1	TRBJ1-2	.	CASSHAGQGNYGYTF	TGTGCCAGCAGCCACGCAGGACAGGGTAACTATGGCTACACCTTC
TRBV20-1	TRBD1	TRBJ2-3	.	CSAGPGTVYTDTQYF	TGCAGTGCTGGCCCCGGGACAGTATACACAGATACGCAGTATTTT
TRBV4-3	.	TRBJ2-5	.	CASSQDWAFSQETQYF	TGCGCCAGCAGCCAAGATTGGGCTTTCTCCCAAGAGACCCAGTACTTC
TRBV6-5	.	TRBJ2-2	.	CASSKMNTGELFF	TGTGCCAGCAGCAAGATGAACACCGGGGAGCTGTTTTTT
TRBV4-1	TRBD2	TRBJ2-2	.	CASSPRGGPYTGELFF	TGCGCCAGCAGCCCCCGCGGGGGGCCGTACACCGGGGAGCTGTTTTTT
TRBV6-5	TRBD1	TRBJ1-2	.	CASSYSGGGYTF	TGTGCCAGCAGTTACTCAGGGGGCGGCTACACCTTC
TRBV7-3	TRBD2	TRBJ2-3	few	CASTKSITRLSGALTDTQYF	TGTGCCAGCACCAAAAGTATAACCCGGCTTAGCGGGGCCCTAACAGATACGCAGTATTTT
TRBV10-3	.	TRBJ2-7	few	CAISEPGGLFYEQYF	TGTGCCATCAGTGAGCCCGGGGGACTTTTCTACGAGCAGTACTTC
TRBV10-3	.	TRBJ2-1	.	CAISDLRDEQFF	TGTGCCATCAGTGATTTACGCGATGAGCAGTTCTTC
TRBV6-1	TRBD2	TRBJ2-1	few	CASSDSGGSPRNEQFF	TGTGCCAGCAGTGATTCAGGCGGGAGCCCCCGGAATGAGCAGTTCTTC
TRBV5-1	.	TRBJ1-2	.	CASSVSLAGNYGYTF	TGCGCCAGCAGCGTAAGCTTGGCTGGAAACTATGGCTACACCTTC
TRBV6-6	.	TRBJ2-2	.	CASSFGGAGLFF	TGTGCCAGCAGCTTTGGAGGGGCGGGGCTGTTTTTT
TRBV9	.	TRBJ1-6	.	CASIYSHQGTHF	TGTGCCAGCATCTACTCTCATCAAGGAACCCACTTT
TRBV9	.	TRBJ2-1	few	CASSVGPGGSNEQFF	TGTGCCAGCAGCGTAGGGCCGGGGGGCTCCAATGAGCAGTTCTTC
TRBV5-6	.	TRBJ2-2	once	CASSLGVRVANTGELFF	TGTGCCAGCAGCTTGGGGGTAAGGGTAGCGAACACCGGGGAGCTGTTTTTT
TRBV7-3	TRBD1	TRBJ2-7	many	CASIPHPGQGTYEQYF	TGTGCCAGCATCCCCCACCCGGGACAGGGCACCTACGAGCAGTACTTC
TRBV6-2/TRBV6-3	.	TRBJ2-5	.	CASSTGRLEMETQYF	TGTGCCAGCTCTACCGGACGGCTTGAGATGGAGACCCAGTACTTC
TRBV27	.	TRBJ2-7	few	CASSYTASEQYF	TGTGCCAGCAGTTACACCGCGAGCGAGCAGTACTTC
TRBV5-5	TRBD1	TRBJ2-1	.	CASRQPGQGTNEQFF	TGTGCCAGCAGACAACCGGGACAGGGTACCAATGAGCAGTTCTTC
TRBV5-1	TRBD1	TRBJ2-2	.	CASSPQGQGTTGELFF	TGCGCCAGCAGCCCCCAGGGACAGGGTACCACCGGGGAGCTGTTTTTT
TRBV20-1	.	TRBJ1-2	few	CSAVDDRFLYGYTF	TGCAGTGCTGTGGACGACAGGTTTCTTTATGGCTACACCTTC
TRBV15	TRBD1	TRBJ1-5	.	CATTTGSNQPQHF	TGTGCCACCACGACAGGGAGCAATCAGCCCCAGCATTTT
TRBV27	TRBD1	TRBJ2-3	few	CASSRRPGQGVMDTQYF	TGTGCCAGCAGTCGCCGGCCGGGACAGGGCGTGATGGATACGCAGTATTTT
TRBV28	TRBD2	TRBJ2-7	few	CASSERLAGVHEQYF	TGTGCCAGCAGTGAGAGACTAGCGGGAGTCCACGAGCAGTACTTC
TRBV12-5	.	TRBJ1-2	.	CASGLVEGLYYGYTF	TGTGCTAGTGGTTTGGTAGAAGGCCTTTACTATGGCTACACCTTC
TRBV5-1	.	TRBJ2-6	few	CASSLGVPGANVLTF	TGCGCCAGCAGCTTAGGTGTGCCTGGGGCCAACGTCCTGACTTTC
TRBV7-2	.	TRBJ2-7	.	CASSLRTGLLTDPSYEQYF	TGTGCCAGCAGCCTGCGAACAGGACTCCTAACCGACCCTTCCTACGAGCAGTACTTC
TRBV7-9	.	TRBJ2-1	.	CASSLRAGKGSYNEQFF	TGTGCCAGCAGCTTAAGGGCGGGAAAAGGATCCTACAATGAGCAGTTCTTC
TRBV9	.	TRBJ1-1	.	CASSEPLQGKNTEAFF	TGTGCCAGCAGCGAGCCCTTACAGGGTAAGAACACTGAAGCTTTCTTT
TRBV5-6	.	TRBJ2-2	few	CASSLLGPGVQYTGELFF	TGTGCCAGCAGCTTGCTGGGTCCGGGGGTGCAGTACACCGGGGAGCTGTTTTTT
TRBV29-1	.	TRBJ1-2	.	CSVAEGQGYTF	TGCAGCGTTGCAGAGGGGCAGGGCTACACCTTC
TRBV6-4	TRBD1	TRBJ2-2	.	CASSVRTGDTGELFF	TGTGCCAGCAGCGTAAGGACAGGGGACACCGGGGAGCTGTTTTTT